The 12 T cell receptor beta chains presented below share a single source sample, sequenced in a study of graft-versus-host responses after intestinal transplantation. The protocol was immunoSEQ multiplex PCR, while the TCRdb copy is restricted to in-frame clones and leaves out a portion. The data show 40,000 to 55,000 clones, roughly 90% seen once. This material consisted of PBMCs, taken 524 days after transplant. Receptors were obtained from a human patient who received an intestinal transplant, so some T cells may come from the graft donor.

V and J are TRBV6-5 and TRBJ1-1; 7 bases line up with TRBD1. The germline V gene encodes CDR1 MNHEY and CDR2 SVGAGI. The CDR3 is 13 residues long. The ends lost 2 bases at V and 4 bases at J; junction bases unmatched: 1. CDR3 region: CASSYQGGTEAFF. CDR3 DNA sequence: TGTGCCAGCAGTTACCAGGGGGGCACTGAAGCTTTCTTT.

The chain combines TRBV10-1 with TRBJ2-5; TRBD1 is a possible D gene (6 bases). The V end lost 10 bases, the J end lost 0 bases, and 12 bases lay between the germline ends. The CDR3 runs to 13 residues. Germline V gene data show CDR1 as WNHNN and CDR2 as SYGVQD (reference sequence). CDR3 bases: TGCGCCAACAGCGACAGGTACCAAGAGACCCAGTACTTC. Translating gives CANSDRYQETQYF.

CDR3 in amino acids: CASSRTSSYEQYF. Here the CDR3 DNA reads TGTGCCAGCAGCCGGACTAGCTCCTACGAGCAGTACTTC. The chain couples TRBV6-6 to TRBJ2-7; 7 bases agree with TRBD2. The V segment lost 6 bases and the J segment 0 bases; nucleotides outside the gene matches: 2. The CDR3 is made up of 13 amino acids. Germline V lookup: CDR1 MNHNY, CDR2 SVGAGI (reference sequence).

The rearrangement uses TRBV6-4 and TRBJ2-1, with 7 bases matching TRBD2. The trim removed 7 bases at V and 2 bases at J, leaving 11 bases unmatched. Per germline, CDR1 MRHNA and CDR2 SNTAGT. This CDR3 region has 16 residues. CDR3 protein: CASKPSPSGAYNEQFF. As DNA, the CDR3 is TGTGCCAGCAAACCCTCCCCTAGCGGTGCCTACAATGAGCAGTTCTTC.

This clone was counted a single time. This chain uses TRBV19 with TRBJ2-1; TRBD1 aligns across 8 bases. The ends lost 7 bases at V and 4 bases at J; junction bases unmatched: 3. This CDR3 contains 13 residues. Germline-derived CDR1 and CDR2 are LNHDA and SQIVND (reference sequence). The CDR3, as DNA: TGTGCCAGTATGACAGGGGATTACAATGAGCAGTTCTTC. It codes for CASMTGDYNEQFF.

The chain uses TRBV7-2 and TRBJ1-4; D perhaps matches TRBD1 (5 bases). The CDR3 is made up of 17 amino acids. With 2 bases removed from V and 4 bases from J, the gap between germline ends came to 17 bases. CDR1 SGHTA and CDR2 FQGNSA come from the germline V gene. The CDR3 region is CASSLYGRETVNEKLFF. Here the CDR3 DNA reads TGTGCCAGCAGCTTATACGGCAGGGAGACCGTTAATGAAAAACTGTTTTTT.

The chain's CDR3 is CASSLTTFNEQFF. The CDR3 DNA follows: TGTGCCAGCAGTTTGACTACTTTCAATGAGCAGTTCTTC. The V and J genes are TRBV27 and TRBJ2-1; D is possibly TRBD2 (5 bases). Germline values: CDR1 MNHEY, CDR2 SMNVEV (reference sequence). V gave up 3 bases and J gave up 6 bases, with 9 bases separating them. The CDR3 is 13 residues long.

This clone was counted a single time. The chain links TRBV9 to TRBJ2-1; no firm D call. CDR3 length: 14 amino acids. Germline V gives CDR1 SGDLS, CDR2 YYNGEE. V was pared by 1 base and J by 5 bases, with 10 bases between. In DNA, the CDR3 is TGTGCCAGCAGCGTACACCCGGTAGACAATGAGCAGTTCTTC. Encoded protein: CASSVHPVDNEQFF.

This clone was counted a single time. The V gene is TRBV30, the J gene TRBJ1-1, with TRBD1 as a possible D gene (6 bases). Trimming cost V 1 base and J 0 bases, with 15 bases left between them. Germline V gives CDR1 GTSNPN, CDR2 SVGIG (reference sequence). The CDR3 covers 16 residues. The CDR3 loop reads CAWSAGWGGMNTEAFF. CDR3 in DNA: TGTGCCTGGAGTGCAGGGTGGGGGGGCATGAACACTGAAGCTTTCTTT.

The V call is TRBV7-9, the J call TRBJ1-3; D is unclear. Trimming took 1 base from V and 0 from J, leaving 10 bases between them. The CDR3 is made up of 16 amino acids. In germline, CDR1 is SEHNR, CDR2 FQNEAQ (reference sequence). CDR3 in amino acids: CASSLEGPISGNTIYF. CDR3 nucleotide sequence: TGTGCCAGCAGCTTAGAAGGGCCGATCTCTGGAAACACCATATATTTT.

The chain links TRBV19 to TRBJ1-2; maybe TRBD1 (6 bases). Per germline, CDR1 LNHDA and CDR2 SQIVND (reference sequence). The CDR3 totals 15 residues. V was pared by 3 bases and J by 1 base, with 12 bases between. The CDR3 here is CASSILGGRNYGYTF. The CDR3 DNA follows: TGTGCCAGTAGTATTCTCGGGGGGCGTAACTATGGCTACACCTTC.

The chain links TRBV7-9 to TRBJ2-7, with 7 bases lining up with TRBD1. This CDR3 is 14 amino acids long. V trimming: 1 base; J trimming: 7 bases; junction bases outside the gene matches: 7. Per germline, CDR1 SEHNR and CDR2 FQNEAQ (reference sequence). CDR3 in DNA: TGTGCCAGCAGCTTAGGATTGACAGGGTGGGAGCAGTACTTC. The encoded protein is CASSLGLTGWEQYF. Using reference TRBV7-9 and TRBJ2-7 for the parts outside the CDR3, the full variable domain is DTGVSQNPRHKITKRGQNVTFRCDPISEHNRLYWYRQTLGQGPEFLTYFQNEAQLEKSRLLSDRFSAERPKGSFSTLEIQRTEQGDSAMYLCASSLGLTGWEQYFGPGTRLTVT.